A single sample is the source of the 32 T cell receptor beta chains below, sequenced in a study of Ad26.COV2.S vaccination and SARS-CoV-2 variants. The sample's treatment: about 20 received Ad26.COV2.S at low or high dose, single or two shots; 5 received placebo; per-sample allocation not given. It was on day 63 after the first vaccine or placebo injection that samples were taken. The repertoire was sequenced with immunoSEQ multiplex PCR; TCRdb's copy has only in-frame clones and lacks some. The data show 400,000 to 450,000 clones, 80% to 95% seen once. Sequenced here: peripheral blood, sampled in a trial of Ad26.COV2.S vaccine versus placebo. These receptors were taken from a person between 18 and 59 years old who received the Ad26.COV2.S COVID-19 vaccine or a placebo.

The rearrangement uses TRBV19 and TRBJ1-1; D not resolved. The germline CDR1 and CDR2 sequences are LNHDA and SQIVND (reference sequence). The CDR3 has 14 residues. V was trimmed by 5 bases and J by 1 base, leaving 11 bases between them. CDR3 DNA: TGTGCCAGTAGTCCTGACATCGGGAACACTGAAGCTTTCTTT. The encoded protein is CASSPDIGNTEAFF.

The genes are TRBV6-5 and TRBJ2-3, with D unclear. CDR3 length: 16 amino acids. Germline loops: CDR1 MNHEY, CDR2 SVGAGI. V dropped 0 bases and J dropped 1 base, with 11 bases sitting between them. CDR3 residues: CASSYSSGRRTDTQYF. The CDR3 nucleotides read TGTGCCAGCAGTTACTCGAGTGGTAGACGCACAGATACGCAGTATTTT.

This clone was seen just once. This CDR3 reads CSVEAETGPARITSYEQYF. The DNA for the CDR3 is TGCAGCGTTGAAGCCGAGACAGGACCGGCTAGAATAACCTCCTACGAGCAGTACTTC. J is TRBJ2-7 and V is TRBV29-1; TRBD1 is a possible D gene (6 bases). Germline-derived CDR1 and CDR2 are SQVTM and ANQGSEA. V gave up 1 base and J gave up 0 bases, with 25 bases separating them. The CDR3 loop spans 19 amino acids.

The chain joins TRBV5-6 to TRBJ1-2; D might be TRBD1 (5 bases). The CDR3 runs to 12 residues. Trimming removed 5 bases at V and 8 bases at J, with 13 bases between. Germline V gene sequence: CDR1 SGHDT, CDR2 YYEEEE. The CDR3 loop reads CASSSRDRGYTF. The CDR3 region has the DNA TGTGCCAGCAGTTCGCGGGACCGCGGCTACACCTTC. The full variable domain, its missing parts supplied by reference TRBV5-6 and TRBJ1-2, is DAGVTQSPTHLIKTRGQQVTLRCSPKSGHDTVSWYQQALGQGPQFIFQYYEEEERQRGNFPDRFSGHQFPNYSSELNVNALLLGDSALYLCASSSRDRGYTFGSGTRLTVV.

The chain employs TRBV19 and TRBJ2-1, with 7 bases identical to TRBD2. Germline V gives CDR1 LNHDA, CDR2 SQIVND (reference sequence). CDR3 length: 16 residues. Trimming took 0 bases from V and 3 from J; bases not matched to a gene: 5. This chain's CDR3 is CASSIDLGGGYNEQFF. CDR3 coding DNA: TGTGCCAGTAGTATAGATCTGGGCGGGGGCTACAATGAGCAGTTCTTC.

The chain employs TRBV19 and TRBJ2-4; D gene ambiguous. The germline gives CDR1 LNHDA, CDR2 SQIVND (reference sequence). V was trimmed by 7 bases and J by 1 base, leaving 11 bases between them. The length of the CDR3 is 14 residues. Here the CDR3 reads CASTSVGAKNIQYF. In nucleotides, the CDR3 is TGTGCCAGTACCTCGGTGGGGGCCAAAAACATTCAGTACTTC.

This chain connects TRBV27 to TRBJ2-7; D possibly corresponds to TRBD2 (6 bases). Germline CDR1 MNHEY, CDR2 SMNVEV (reference sequence). The V gene lost 6 bases and the J gene lost 0 bases, with 15 bases spanning the gap. CDR3 length: 15 residues. CDR3 sequence reads: CASSSTRGSSYEQYF. The CDR3, as DNA: TGTGCCAGCAGCTCAACCCGGGGGAGCTCCTACGAGCAGTACTTC.

J is TRBJ2-7 and V is TRBV5-1; perhaps TRBD1 as D (6 bases). This CDR3 contains 16 residues. The germline CDR1 and CDR2 sequences are SGHRS and YFSETQ. Trimming stripped 2 bases from V and 0 bases from J, with 15 bases between. Written as DNA, the CDR3 is TGCGCCAGCAGCTTATTGACAGGCAGCCTCTCCTACGAGCAGTACTTC. It codes for CASSLLTGSLSYEQYF.

The CDR3 reads CASSLMGPNNEQFF. CDR3 nucleotides: TGCGCCAGCAGCTTGATGGGGCCCAACAATGAGCAGTTCTTC. This chain connects TRBV5-1 to TRBJ2-1, with D maybe TRBD1 (5 bases). Per the germline V gene, CDR1 is SGHRS and CDR2 is YFSETQ. Deletions cut 1 base from V and 5 bases from J, with 10 bases between. The CDR3 contains 14 residues.

The chain carries TRBV7-2 and TRBJ2-3; D gene unclear. The CDR3 is 14 residues long. The V end was cut by 1 base, the J end by 2 bases, with 7 bases between. From germline, CDR1 is SGHTA and CDR2 FQGNSA. The CDR3 sequence is CASSLVSDTDTQYF. The CDR3, as DNA: TGTGCCAGCAGCTTAGTCAGTGACACAGATACGCAGTATTTT.

This rearrangement joins TRBV7-6 to TRBJ2-2, with D hard to call. The ends were cut back, 1 base at V and 5 bases at J, with 5 bases in the middle. Per the germline V gene, CDR1 is SGHVS and CDR2 is FNYEAQ. The CDR3 spans 13 residues. The CDR3 is CASSLGMTGELFF. The CDR3 nucleotides are TGTGCCAGCAGCTTAGGAATGACCGGGGAGCTGTTTTTT.

V and J are TRBV11-2 and TRBJ2-7; 7 bases align to TRBD1. Germline V gene sequence: CDR1 SGHAT, CDR2 FQNNGV. V lost 3 bases to trimming and J lost 2 bases; unmatched junction nucleotides: 1. CDR3 length: 13 amino acids. CDR3: CASSFGTAYEQYF. The CDR3 nucleotides read TGTGCCAGCAGCTTTGGGACAGCCTACGAGCAGTACTTC. Variable domain in full (rest from reference TRBV11-2 and TRBJ2-7): EAGVAQSPRYKIIEKRQSVAFWCNPISGHATLYWYQQILGQGPKLLIQFQNNGVVDDSQLPKDRFSAERLKGVDSTLKIQPAKLEDSAVYLCASSFGTAYEQYFGPGTRLTVT.

The CDR3 protein is CASSTSSETQYF. CDR3 bases: TGTGCCAGCAGCACTAGTTCAGAGACCCAGTACTTC. J is TRBJ2-5 and V is TRBV6-5; a possible D gene is TRBD2 (5 bases). The V end was cut by 6 bases, the J end by 4 bases, with 9 bases between. This CDR3 region has 12 residues. The V gene's germline CDR1 is MNHEY and CDR2 SVGAGI.

The CDR3 protein is CASSIGGSGYTF. In nucleotides, the CDR3 is TGTGCCAGTAGTATCGGGGGGAGTGGCTACACCTTC. This chain links TRBV19 with TRBJ1-2, with D possibly matching TRBD1 (5 bases). The CDR3 runs to 12 residues. CDR1 and CDR2 (germline): LNHDA, SQIVND (reference sequence). V dropped 3 bases and J dropped 7 bases, with 9 bases sitting between them.

Turning to this clone: Other DNA sequences of this sample code for an identical CDR3. The chain has TRBV7-9 and TRBJ2-3; 8 positions match TRBD2. The V gene end was trimmed by 1 base and the J gene end by 1 base; junction bases not matched to a gene: 1. Germline V CDR1 and CDR2: SEHNR, FQNEAQ (reference sequence). The CDR3 loop spans 15 amino acids. In nucleotides, the CDR3 is TGTGCCAGCAGCTTAGTACTAGCGGGCACAGATACGCAGTATTTT. It codes for CASSLVLAGTDTQYF.

The chain is built from TRBV7-2 and TRBJ1-5; D may be TRBD1 (6 bases). Trimming shortened V by 0 bases and J by 1 base, and 10 bases separated the two germline ends. From germline, CDR1 is SGHTA and CDR2 FQGNSA. The CDR3 consists of 16 residues. The CDR3 loop reads CASSLAGQLSNQPQHF. CDR3 DNA sequence: TGTGCCAGCAGCTTAGCCGGACAGCTAAGCAATCAGCCCCAGCATTTT.

The chain uses TRBV5-4 and TRBJ1-1, with no clear D. CDR3 length equals 15 residues. V dropped 3 bases and J dropped 3 bases, with 15 bases sitting between them. Germline V lookup: CDR1 SGHNT, CDR2 YYREEE (reference sequence). CDR3 loop: CASSSSGRPDTEAFF. In nucleotides, the CDR3 is TGTGCCAGCAGCTCCTCGGGGAGACCTGACACTGAAGCTTTCTTT.

The chain joins TRBV19 to TRBJ2-7; D is possibly TRBD1 or TRBD2 (5 bases each). The germline V gene encodes CDR1 LNHDA and CDR2 SQIVND (reference sequence). V lost 7 bases, J lost 5 bases, and 18 bases lay in between. The CDR3 has 14 amino acids. Here the CDR3 reads CASKNGGSGHEQYF. DNA of the CDR3: TGTGCCAGTAAAAATGGCGGGTCAGGGCACGAGCAGTACTTC.

V is TRBV5-6 and J is TRBJ1-5, with D perhaps matching TRBD1 (5 bases). Trimming shortened V by 10 bases and J by 0 bases, and 17 bases separated the two germline ends. Germline V gene data show CDR1 as SGHDT and CDR2 as YYEEEE. The CDR3 sequence is 15 residues long. CDR3 bases: TGTGCCGGGGACGGAACAGGAGATAGCAATCAGCCCCAGCATTTT. Translation: CAGDGTGDSNQPQHF.

The chain couples TRBV27 to TRBJ1-2; maybe TRBD1 (5 bases). V shed 2 bases and J shed 3 bases, with 7 bases lying between them. Germline loops: CDR1 MNHEY, CDR2 SMNVEV (reference sequence). The CDR3 totals 13 residues. CDR3 amino acids: CASSLRGDYGYTF. The CDR3 DNA sequence: TGTGCCAGCAGTTTAAGGGGAGACTATGGCTACACCTTC.

The J gene is TRBJ2-5, the V gene TRBV6-5; the D is unclear. The CDR3 has 16 amino acids. Trimming pared 4 bases from V and 2 bases from J, leaving 17 bases between. Germline loops: CDR1 MNHEY, CDR2 SVGAGI. CDR3 DNA: TGTGCCAGCAGTTTTCGGACCCAGAACGGACAAGAGACCCAGTACTTC. It codes for CASSFRTQNGQETQYF.

This clone was observed once. The V gene is TRBV7-9, the J gene TRBJ2-1; D may be TRBD1 (6 bases). This CDR3 is 15 amino acids long. V shed 7 bases and J shed 2 bases, with 15 bases lying between them. Germline V gives CDR1 SEHNR, CDR2 FQNEAQ (reference sequence). CDR3 sequence reads: CASTHVGAAYNEQFF. The CDR3 DNA follows: TGTGCCAGCACCCATGTGGGGGCTGCCTACAATGAGCAGTTCTTC.

The V gene is TRBV19, the J gene TRBJ1-2; D is possibly TRBD1 (5 bases). The V and J ends lost 4 bases and 5 bases respectively, with 17 bases between them. Germline lookup yields CDR1 LNHDA and CDR2 SQIVND (reference sequence). The CDR3 consists of 15 residues. In DNA, the CDR3 is TGTGCCAGTAGTAGCCCGCAGGGACGGCGATATGGCTACACCTTC. Its translation: CASSSPQGRRYGYTF.

V is TRBV7-9 and J is TRBJ1-1; 7 nucleotides agree with TRBD1. CDR3 length: 14 residues. Germline loops: CDR1 SEHNR, CDR2 FQNEAQ (reference sequence). V dropped 6 bases and J dropped 2; count of bases not matched to a gene: 6. CDR3 loop: CASSYRGGNTEAFF. The CDR3 region has the DNA TGTGCCAGCAGTTACAGGGGAGGAAACACTGAAGCTTTCTTT.

J is TRBJ1-2 and V is TRBV5-1, with D possibly being TRBD1 (6 bases). Germline lookup yields CDR1 SGHRS and CDR2 YFSETQ. With 5 bases removed from V and 7 bases from J, the gap between germline ends came to 18 bases. The CDR3 is made up of 14 amino acids. CDR3 protein: CASSLEGGRGGYTF. The CDR3 region has the DNA TGCGCCAGCAGTTTAGAAGGGGGGCGAGGTGGCTACACCTTC. Full variable domain (rest looked up from reference TRBV5-1 and TRBJ1-2): KAGVTQTPRYLIKTRGQQVTLSCSPISGHRSVSWYQQTPGQGLQFLFEYFSETQRNKGNFPGRFSGRQFSNSRSEMNVSTLELGDSALYLCASSLEGGRGGYTFGSGTRLTVV.

This chain uses TRBV7-2 with TRBJ1-4, with 9 positions matching TRBD1. The length of the CDR3 is 16 residues. Looked up from germline, CDR1 is SGHTA and CDR2 is FQGNSA. V dropped 1 base and J dropped 3; count of bases not matched to a gene: 3. CDR3 region: CASSLDGTGSNEKLFF. DNA for the CDR3: TGTGCCAGCAGCTTAGACGGGACAGGGTCTAATGAAAAACTGTTTTTT.

This chain joins TRBV29-1 and TRBJ1-1; the D is unclear. Trimming removed 2 bases from V and 5 bases from J, with 6 bases in between. The CDR3 runs 11 residues. Germline CDR1 SQVTM, CDR2 ANQGSEA. In DNA form, the CDR3 reads TGCAGCGTTGAAAGGGTAACTGAAGCTTTCTTT. Protein sequence: CSVERVTEAFF.

The rearrangement joins TRBV27 to TRBJ1-2, with D possibly matching TRBD1 (5 bases). Germline CDR1 is MNHEY and CDR2 is SMNVEV (reference sequence). V gave up 2 bases and J gave up 3 bases, with 19 bases separating them. The CDR3 spans 17 residues. CDR3 DNA: TGTGCCAGCAGTTTAAATTTGGGGGTAACCCCCTACTATGGCTACACCTTC. Amino acids: CASSLNLGVTPYYGYTF.

This sequence joins TRBV27 and TRBJ1-4; D is undetermined. The CDR3 is 16 residues long. V dropped 1 base and J dropped 3 bases, with 12 bases sitting between them. Germline CDR1 reads MNHEY; CDR2 reads SMNVEV (reference sequence). The CDR3 bases are TGTGCCAGCAGTTTATTAGGGAAGGGTTCTAATGAAAAACTGTTTTTT. Its translation: CASSLLGKGSNEKLFF.

This chain joins TRBV11-2 and TRBJ2-1; D is perhaps TRBD2 (6 bases). The germline gives CDR1 SGHAT, CDR2 FQNNGV. This CDR3 spans 15 amino acids. Trimming pared 6 bases from V and 0 bases from J, leaving 12 bases between. CDR3 nucleotide sequence: TGTGCCAGCAGTCAAACGGGACTCTCCTACAATGAGCAGTTCTTC. Encoded protein: CASSQTGLSYNEQFF. Using reference TRBV11-2 and TRBJ2-1 for the parts outside the CDR3, the full variable domain is EAGVAQSPRYKIIEKRQSVAFWCNPISGHATLYWYQQILGQGPKLLIQFQNNGVVDDSQLPKDRFSAERLKGVDSTLKIQPAKLEDSAVYLCASSQTGLSYNEQFFGPGTRLTVL.

The J gene is TRBJ2-1, the V gene TRBV9; TRBD2 matches at 9 bases. V was pared by 4 bases and J by 6 bases, with 8 bases of the junction left unmatched. Looked up from germline, CDR1 is SGDLS and CDR2 is YYNGEE. The CDR3 covers 15 residues. The CDR3 nucleotides are TGTGCCAGCAGCCTGATGTTAGCGGGGGTCAATGAGCAGTTCTTC. This gives the protein CASSLMLAGVNEQFF.

This chain uses TRBV9 with TRBJ2-5; 7 bases fit TRBD1. CDR3 length: 14 residues. Trimming cost V 4 bases and J 4 bases; bases outside gene matches: 7. The germline CDR1 and CDR2 sequences are SGDLS and YYNGEE. The CDR3 region is CASSITDRAETQYF. The CDR3 nucleotides are TGTGCCAGCAGCATCACCGACAGGGCAGAGACCCAGTACTTC.